The TCR beta chain under discussion was sequenced for a study of cytomegalovirus exposure and HLA in healthy donors. The study's findings and limits: Later analysis showed most CMV-associated TCR beta chains appearing HLA-restricted. A later analysis revealed that TCR association rates differed between HLA loci, peaking at DRB1 and bottoming out at HLA-C.

The primer mix had 60 Vbeta and 13 Jbeta primers. Sequencing was performed with immunoSEQ multiplex PCR; in TCRdb, only in-frame clones are kept and a portion is missing. This table has just over 80,000 clones, 60% to 85% appearing once. Turning to this clone: Antigen unknown.

The V gene end was trimmed by 2 bases and the J gene end by 8 bases; junction bases not matched to a gene: 13. The length of the CDR3 is 15 residues. Germline CDR1 SGHTS, CDR2 YDEGEE. The sample was PBMCs. The chain recombines TRBV5-8 with TRBJ2-7, with 7 bases lining up with TRBD2. The source of this sequence is a man between 18 and 35 years old in good health and CMV-seropositive. CDR3 sequence (DNA): TGTGCCAGCAGCTTTCCGGGACTACCCCCAGTGAAGCAGTACTTC. Its protein product is CASSFPGLPPVKQYF.